The sequence of this T cell receptor (beta chain) was determined in a study of cytomegalovirus exposure and HLA in healthy donors. The PCR had 60 Vbeta and 13 Jbeta primers. Libraries were prepared by immunoSEQ multiplex PCR; TCRdb keeps only in-frame clonotypes and omits some of them. In the table there are some 190,000 clones, under 80% of which are singletons. The CDR3 has 16 amino acids. V lost 0 bases, J lost 6 bases, and 15 bases lay in between. Germline CDR1 and CDR2: SGHAT and FQNNGV. Sequencing was performed on PBMCs. V gene TRBV11-2 combines with J gene TRBJ2-4; TRBD1 might be the D (5 bases). The receptor was derived from a woman younger than 45 in good health and CMV-seropositive. As DNA, the CDR3 is TGTGCCAGCAGCTTAGATCTGGGGCAGGAGATAAACATTCAGTACTTC. It codes for CASSLDLGQEINIQYF.